The present T cell receptor beta chain was sequenced within a study of T cells in localized non-small cell lung cancer (TCRdb year 2020). Regarding the research as a whole: Comparing tumors with uninvolved tumor-adjacent lungs, the study looked at the T cell repertoires of 200 to 250 patients with early-stage NSCLC. The cohort comprised roughly 240 treatment-naïve NSCLC patients with resected, localized lung tumors. A mean age of roughly 66 years was recorded for the NSCLC patients, of whom 129 were male and about 100 were female.

The immunoSEQ Assay was used to sequence TCR beta CDR3 regions from DNA. Turning to the authors' computational methods: To compute T cell density, TCR beta template counts were normalized to usable DNA, which was estimated by amplifying housekeeping genes. Richness was estimated with the preseqR package, extrapolating to 400,000 templates for PBMC samples and 120,000 templates for tissue samples. Clonality was defined by subtracting Pielou's evenness from one. Tissue-enriched TCRs were identified by differential abundance testing using productive amino-acid clonotypes, minimum total count 5 and alpha 0.1. The Jaccard Index and the Morisita Overlap Index were used to measure how much the repertoires overlapped between compartments. GLIPH clustered TCR beta CDR3s with public tetramer-defined viral CDR3s; viral motifs required at least three viral sequences plus V-gene enrichment. In TCRdb, the immuneACCESS table is reduced to in-frame sequences with V and J assigned. These tables do not hold every clone; where another copy was compared, an unresolved V gene accounts for under half, and the others remain unexplained. The D gene and trimming were derived from the DNA, and the V and J assignments and clone size from that table. For this sample there are about 70,000 clones; roughly nine tenths appear just once. Together, the top ten hold just over 20% of the sample.

On this clone itself: What antigen it recognizes has not been identified. The record has no base qualities; no much larger clone is one base away.

At diagnosis, peripheral blood, uninvolved tumor-adjacent lung and tumor were collected and were preserved as a mix of fresh-frozen and FFPE material. For TCR repertoire profiling, blood samples were analyzed as peripheral blood mononuclear cells. The study at large found these results: Because multi-region tumor sequencing was not done, intratumor heterogeneity could not be ruled out. A median of roughly 56 of the top 100 tumor clones were detected in paired uninvolved adjacent lung, and some 30 of these tumor clones were also found among the top 100 clones of the paired uninvolved adjacent lung. Because the study design was exploratory, TCR variables were selected using unadjusted p-values without false-discovery rate correction. Higher T cell density in blood was associated with longer overall survival, whereas higher clonality in adjacent lung was associated with shorter survival. Uninvolved tumor-adjacent lung showed the highest T cell clonality, higher than tumor, which suggests more focused antigenic responses in the uninvolved tumor-adjacent lung.

From the germline V gene, CDR1 is MDHEN and CDR2 is SYDVKM. The CDR3, cysteine through phenylalanine, is 16 amino acids long. The only DNA kept is the CDR3, 48 bases in frame from the first base. Trimming removed 0 bases from V and 4 bases from J; the gene matches leave 4 bases unexplained. This chain is built from TRBV28 and TRBJ1-1, with 11 bases in between that match TRBD1. The receptor was derived from a male donor aged 60 or over with stage III squamous cell lung carcinoma. Material: peripheral blood, obtained before any cancer treatment. The DNA sequence reads TGTGCCAGCAGTTTATGGGGAGGACAGGGGGCCACTGAAGCTTTCTTT. This sequence encodes CASSLWGGQGATEAFF.